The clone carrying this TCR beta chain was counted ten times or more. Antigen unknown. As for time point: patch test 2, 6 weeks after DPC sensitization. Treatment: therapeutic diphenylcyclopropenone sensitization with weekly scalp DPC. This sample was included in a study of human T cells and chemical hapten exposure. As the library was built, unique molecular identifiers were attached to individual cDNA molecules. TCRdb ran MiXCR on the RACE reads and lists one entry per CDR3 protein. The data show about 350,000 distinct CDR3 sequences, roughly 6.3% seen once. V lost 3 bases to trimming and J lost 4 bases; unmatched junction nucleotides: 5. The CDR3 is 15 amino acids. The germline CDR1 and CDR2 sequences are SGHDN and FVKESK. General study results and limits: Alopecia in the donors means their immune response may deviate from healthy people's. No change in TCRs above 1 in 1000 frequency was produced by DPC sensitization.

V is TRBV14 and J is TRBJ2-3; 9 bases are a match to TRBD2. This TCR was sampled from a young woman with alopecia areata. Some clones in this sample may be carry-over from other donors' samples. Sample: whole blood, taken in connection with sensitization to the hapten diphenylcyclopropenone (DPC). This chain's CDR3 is CASSHRGGASDTQYF. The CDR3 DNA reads TGTGCCAGCAGCCATCGCGGGGGGGCATCAGATACGCAGTATTTT.